Each of the 32 T cell receptor beta chains below was sequenced from the same sample in a study of shared clonotypes between healthy human individuals. Clones were read by immunoSEQ multiplex PCR, and TCRdb kept only the in-frame ones, dropping some. The sample lists under 2,000,000 clones; about 95% were seen once. Cells designated naive CD8 were CD45RO-negative and were positively selected for CCR7, with terminally differentiated effector memory CD45RA+ cells excluded. The source material was naive CD8+ T cells sorted from blood. These receptors all stem from a man between 18 and 35 years old in good health.

This chain joins TRBV5-6 and TRBJ2-7, with a tentative D call TRBD1 (6 bases). CDR1 is SGHDT and CDR2 is YYEEEE in the germline V gene. This CDR3 contains 14 residues. The V gene lost 1 base and the J gene lost 5 bases, with 13 bases spanning the gap. CDR3 region: CASSLTAGVDEQYF. CDR3 nucleotides: TGTGCCAGCAGCTTGACCGCAGGGGTCGACGAGCAGTACTTC.

As to this clone: Other DNA sequences of this sample code for an identical CDR3. The chain links TRBV7-9 to TRBJ2-1, with 9 nucleotides matching TRBD2. This CDR3 contains 15 residues. Germline V lookup: CDR1 SEHNR, CDR2 FQNEAQ (reference sequence). V shed 5 bases and J 3 bases; nucleotides not matched to a gene: 5. The CDR3 DNA follows: TGTGCCAGCAGCCTTAGCGGGGGTAACTACAATGAGCAGTTCTTC. Protein: CASSLSGGNYNEQFF.

The chain uses TRBV2 and TRBJ2-7; 10 nucleotides line up with TRBD1. The CDR3 has 14 amino acids. With V trimmed by 6 bases and J by 7 bases, 9 bases remained unmatched. Per germline, CDR1 SNHLY and CDR2 FYNNEI. The CDR3 region has the DNA TGTGCCAGCAGAAACCGGGACAGGGGTAGAGAGCAGTACTTC. It codes for CASRNRDRGREQYF.

The chain combines TRBV2 with TRBJ1-5; D might be TRBD1 (5 bases). V dropped 3 bases and J dropped 0 bases, with 15 bases sitting between them. This CDR3 contains 17 residues. Germline V CDR1 and CDR2: SNHLY, FYNNEI. Here the CDR3 DNA reads TGTGCCAGCAGTGAGCCCCGGGACCGTTATAGCAATCAGCCCCAGCATTTT. It yields the protein CASSEPRDRYSNQPQHF.

This clone was observed a single time. The chain couples TRBV10-1 to TRBJ2-7; 8 nucleotides agree with TRBD1. The junction had 3 bases not matched to a gene; V was cut back by 0 bases and J by 2 bases. The CDR3 extends over 15 amino acids. Germline CDR1 is WNHNN and CDR2 is SYGVQD (reference sequence). Here the CDR3 DNA reads TGCGCCAGCAGTGAGTCTGGACAGGGCCCCTACGAGCAGTACTTC. Its translation is CASSESGQGPYEQYF.

This clone appeared a single time. The chain is built from TRBV15 and TRBJ2-5; 7 nucleotides agree with TRBD1. J was trimmed by 5 bases and V by 5 bases; bases with no gene match: 23. Germline V gives CDR1 LNHNV, CDR2 YYDKDF (reference sequence). The length of the CDR3 is 19 residues. The CDR3, as DNA: TGTGCCACCAGCCAGAGTACTCGTCTGGGGACAGAGGTGGGGGAGACCCAGTACTTC. This gives the protein CATSQSTRLGTEVGETQYF.

This clone occurred once. The rearrangement links TRBV27 to TRBJ1-5; D gene unclear. V lost 2 bases and J 6 bases, leaving 8 bases between the germline ends. Germline CDR1 and CDR2: MNHEY and SMNVEV (reference sequence). This CDR3 spans 13 amino acids. CDR3: CASSLVWSQPQHF. DNA of the CDR3: TGTGCCAGCAGTTTAGTTTGGTCTCAGCCCCAGCATTTT.

The chain combines TRBV7-2 with TRBJ1-2; D is uncertain. Germline CDR1 reads SGHTA; CDR2 reads FQGNSA. The CDR3 has 15 residues. The V end was cut by 2 bases, the J end by 0 bases, with 10 bases between. CDR3 DNA sequence: TGTGCCAGCAGCTTAATTGCCCCCACTAACTATGGCTACACCTTC. Translating it yields CASSLIAPTNYGYTF.

This clone was picked up one time. This rearrangement joins TRBV7-2 to TRBJ2-1; D call uncertain. From germline, CDR1 is SGHTA and CDR2 FQGNSA. V lost 5 bases to trimming and J lost 0 bases, with 8 bases between them. The CDR3 has 14 residues. CDR3 amino acids: CASSPSGSYNEQFF. The CDR3 DNA sequence: TGTGCCAGCAGCCCTTCCGGCTCCTACAATGAGCAGTTCTTC.

Concerning this clone: In the same sample, other DNA sequences code for this CDR3. The genes are TRBV5-6 and TRBJ2-1; no reliable D call. This CDR3 contains 15 residues. Trimming took 1 base from V and 4 from J, leaving 12 bases between them. Germline V gene lookup returns CDR1 SGHDT and CDR2 YYEEEE. Here the CDR3 reads CASSLSSGRYNEQFF. The CDR3 nucleotides are TGTGCCAGCAGCTTGTCATCGGGCAGGTACAATGAGCAGTTCTTC. Full variable domain (outside the CDR3, taken from reference TRBV5-6 and TRBJ2-1): DAGVTQSPTHLIKTRGQQVTLRCSPKSGHDTVSWYQQALGQGPQFIFQYYEEEERQRGNFPDRFSGHQFPNYSSELNVNALLLGDSALYLCASSLSSGRYNEQFFGPGTRLTVL.

J is TRBJ2-7 and V is TRBV2, with 9 bases identical to TRBD1. V shed 7 bases, J shed 2 bases, and the junction held 9 bases outside the gene matches. The CDR3 has 15 amino acids. Germline CDR1 and CDR2: SNHLY and FYNNEI. The CDR3 DNA follows: TGTGCCAGCACTGGATGGGGACAGGGTGCCTACGAGCAGTACTTC. As protein: CASTGWGQGAYEQYF.

V and J are TRBV28 and TRBJ1-1, with a weak D call TRBD1 (5 bases). The CDR3 length is 16 residues. The germline V gene encodes CDR1 MDHEN and CDR2 SYDVKM. V shed 2 bases and J shed 2 bases, with 15 bases lying between them. The CDR3, as DNA: TGTGCCAGCAGTTTAAGTATAGAGGACAATAACACTGAAGCTTTCTTT. It encodes CASSLSIEDNNTEAFF.

The chain combines TRBV7-6 with TRBJ2-2; 7 bases align to TRBD2. The CDR3 runs 14 residues. Germline trimming cut 2 bases from V and 6 bases from J; bases unmatched to any gene: 3. Germline V gene lookup returns CDR1 SGHVS and CDR2 FNYEAQ. The CDR3 region is CASSLNAGAGELFF. Written as DNA, the CDR3 is TGTGCCAGCAGCTTAAATGCGGGAGCCGGGGAGCTGTTTTTT.

The chain combines TRBV27 with TRBJ2-1; D gene ambiguous. Looked up from germline, CDR1 is MNHEY and CDR2 is SMNVEV (reference sequence). The CDR3 runs 18 residues. V was shortened by 8 bases and J by 0 bases, with 23 bases between the two germline ends. Here the CDR3 DNA reads TGTGCCAGCCTACCTCTCCCTGTGGGCGAAAGCTCCTACAATGAGCAGTTCTTC. Protein: CASLPLPVGESSYNEQFF.

The chain recombines TRBV4-3 with TRBJ2-7; 7 bases agree with TRBD2. The CDR3 length is 13 residues. V was pared by 0 bases and J by 5 bases, with 1 base of the junction left unmatched. Germline CDR1 and CDR2: LGHNA and YSLEER. The CDR3 nucleotides are TGCGCCAGCAGCCAAGAGAGCGGGAACGAGCAGTACTTC. Amino acids: CASSQESGNEQYF.

V gene TRBV29-1 combines with J gene TRBJ2-7; 10 bases fit TRBD2. Trimming removed 6 bases from V and 4 bases from J; junction bases left unmatched: 9. The CDR3 is made up of 14 amino acids. Looked up from germline, CDR1 is SQVTM and CDR2 is ANQGSEA. The CDR3 loop is CSVNAPSGGYEQYF. CDR3 coding DNA: TGCAGCGTCAACGCGCCTAGCGGGGGTTACGAGCAGTACTTC.

V and J are TRBV4-1 and TRBJ1-4; D might be TRBD1 (5 bases). In germline, CDR1 is MGHRA, CDR2 YSYEKL. The V gene lost 5 bases and the J gene lost 13 bases, with 26 bases spanning the gap. The CDR3 covers 16 residues. This CDR3 is CASSFRDGFWESGLFF. The CDR3 nucleotides are TGCGCCAGCAGCTTCCGGGACGGGTTTTGGGAAAGCGGACTGTTTTTT.

J is TRBJ1-2 and V is TRBV6-1; weak D call: TRBD1 (5 bases). The CDR3 loop spans 15 amino acids. The germline gives CDR1 MNHNS, CDR2 SASEGT. Trimming stripped 2 bases from V and 3 bases from J, with 13 bases between. CDR3 sequence: CASSELGREDYGYTF. CDR3 nucleotide sequence: TGTGCCAGCAGTGAACTTGGCAGGGAGGACTATGGCTACACCTTC.

The chain combines TRBV4-1 with TRBJ2-1, with D possibly matching TRBD2 (5 bases). The CDR3 runs 14 residues. Germline V CDR1 and CDR2: MGHRA, YSYEKL. Deletions cut 0 bases from V and 9 bases from J, with 12 bases between. The CDR3 region has the DNA TGCGCCAGCAGCCAAGATCGTGGCGCGGGTGAGCAGTTCTTC. It translates to CASSQDRGAGEQFF.

The rearrangement links TRBV4-1 to TRBJ2-2, with D possibly matching TRBD1 (7 bases). The CDR3 is made up of 16 amino acids. V was trimmed by 2 bases and J by 3 bases, leaving 13 bases between them. Germline lookup yields CDR1 MGHRA and CDR2 YSYEKL. The CDR3 sequence is CASSQPPRGDTGELFF. The CDR3 region has the DNA TGCGCCAGCAGCCAACCGCCCAGGGGGGACACCGGGGAGCTGTTTTTT.

This chain connects TRBV28 to TRBJ2-5; 8 positions match TRBD2. V gave up 5 bases and J gave up 5 bases; unmatched junction bases: 10. CDR3 length: 15 residues. CDR1 is MDHEN, CDR2 SYDVKM, per germline. DNA of the CDR3: TGTGCCAGCAGTGTAGCGGGGTCGACTGGGGAGACCCAGTACTTC. Translation: CASSVAGSTGETQYF.

The chain couples TRBV5-4 to TRBJ2-7; D unresolved. The CDR3 extends over 14 amino acids. Germline-derived CDR1 and CDR2 are SGHNT and YYREEE (reference sequence). V was clipped by 6 bases and J by 2 bases, with 15 bases between them. Written as DNA, the CDR3 is TGTGCCAGCAACCCATCAGATTCCGCCTACGAGCAGTACTTC. This gives the protein CASNPSDSAYEQYF.

Turning to this clone: Germline is not matched at one junction end, which may reflect a read error. The V gene is TRBV7-7, the J gene TRBJ2-3, with D possibly being TRBD2 (5 bases). Germline loops: CDR1 SSHAT, CDR2 FNYEAQ (reference sequence). The CDR3 runs to 16 residues. The CDR3 DNA reads TGTGCTAGCAGCCCACGGGGTGGCCCCGCCACAGATACGCAGTATTTT. This codes for CASSPRGGPATDTQYF.

This chain uses TRBV27 with TRBJ1-1; the match to TRBD1 covers 7 bases. Per the germline V gene, CDR1 is MNHEY and CDR2 is SMNVEV (reference sequence). The length of the CDR3 is 13 residues. Trimming removed 10 bases from V and 1 base from J; junction bases left unmatched: 6. This CDR3 reads CATKGAGNTEAFF. CDR3 in DNA: TGTGCCACCAAGGGGGCGGGGAACACTGAAGCTTTCTTT.

V is TRBV7-9 and J is TRBJ2-5; 10 nucleotides agree with TRBD2. Losses at the gene ends were 5 bases for V and 2 bases for J; bases not matched to a gene: 8. The CDR3 runs 16 residues. Germline values: CDR1 SEHNR, CDR2 FQNEAQ (reference sequence). The CDR3 spells CASSPPLAGGQETQYF. CDR3 DNA sequence: TGTGCCAGCAGCCCCCCTTTAGCGGGAGGACAAGAGACCCAGTACTTC.

The chain is built from TRBV19 and TRBJ2-7, with D perhaps TRBD1 (6 bases). Per germline, CDR1 LNHDA and CDR2 SQIVND (reference sequence). V was pared by 5 bases and J by 3 bases, with 14 bases between. The CDR3 is 14 amino acids. CDR3: CASSHKGDFYEQYF. CDR3 DNA sequence: TGTGCCAGTAGTCACAAGGGGGATTTCTACGAGCAGTACTTC.

The chain employs TRBV27 and TRBJ2-7; 10 nucleotides align to TRBD2. From germline, CDR1 is MNHEY and CDR2 SMNVEV (reference sequence). V lost 6 bases and J lost 5; bases outside the gene matches: 4. The CDR3 is 13 residues long. The CDR3 spells CASRLAGKDEQYF. For the CDR3, the DNA is TGTGCCAGCAGACTAGCGGGGAAGGACGAGCAGTACTTC.

The CDR3 DNA follows: TGCGCCAGCAGTGAGTCACAGGGCTCCACCGGGGAGCTGTTTTTT. As protein: CASSESQGSTGELFF. V is TRBV10-1 and J is TRBJ2-2, with D tentatively TRBD1 (6 bases). In germline, CDR1 is WNHNN, CDR2 SYGVQD (reference sequence). The CDR3 contains 15 residues. The V end lost 0 bases, the J end lost 4 bases, and 9 bases lay between the germline ends.

The gene calls are TRBV7-9 and TRBJ2-3, with D unresolved. V lost 1 base to trimming and J lost 0 bases, with 11 bases between them. The CDR3 length is 16 residues. Per germline, CDR1 SEHNR and CDR2 FQNEAQ (reference sequence). CDR3 protein: CASSLDPRTSTDTQYF. In nucleotides, the CDR3 is TGTGCCAGCAGCTTAGATCCCAGAACGAGCACAGATACGCAGTATTTT.

This chain connects TRBV28 to TRBJ2-7, with a tentative D call TRBD1 (6 bases). The CDR3 covers 14 residues. Germline-derived CDR1 and CDR2 are MDHEN and SYDVKM. The germline V and J ends were trimmed by 6 bases and 3 bases, with 15 bases remaining between them. CDR3 loop: CASSSQGPIYEQYF. The CDR3 DNA follows: TGTGCCAGCAGCTCCCAGGGGCCCATCTACGAGCAGTACTTC.

V gene TRBV5-6 combines with J gene TRBJ2-7; D tentatively reads TRBD1 or TRBD2 (5 bases each). Germline V gene sequence: CDR1 SGHDT, CDR2 YYEEEE. Deletions cut 0 bases from V and 0 bases from J, with 16 bases between. The CDR3 sequence is 17 residues long. CDR3 protein: CASSLAVRDPGSYEQYF. CDR3 DNA sequence: TGTGCCAGCAGCTTGGCGGTCCGGGACCCAGGCTCCTACGAGCAGTACTTC.

About this clone: Other DNA variants within this sample encode the same CDR3. The chain links TRBV9 to TRBJ1-2, with D unresolved. Trimming left V 2 bases short and J 4 bases short, with 9 bases between. Germline CDR1 is SGDLS and CDR2 is YYNGEE. The CDR3 runs 13 residues. CDR3 in DNA: TGTGCCAGCAGCGTTGGAGACACCTATGGCTACACCTTC. Its translation: CASSVGDTYGYTF.